Below are 10 T cell receptor beta chains sequenced from a single sample in a study of T cell changes during pregnancy in multiple sclerosis. Libraries were prepared by immunoSEQ multiplex PCR; TCRdb keeps only in-frame clonotypes and omits some of them. Of 46,000 or so clones listed, around 95% are singletons. The sample was CD8+ T cells from peripheral blood mononuclear cells, taken after pregnancy. Source of these receptors: a female donor with multiple sclerosis, enrolled in a pregnancy study.

The V call is TRBV7-9, the J call TRBJ2-1; 7 bases are shared with TRBD2. The CDR3 sequence is 15 residues long. The germline gives CDR1 SEHNR, CDR2 FQNEAQ (reference sequence). V gave up 11 bases and J gave up 4 bases; unmatched junction bases: 14. The CDR3 region has the DNA TGTGCCGGCGAGTATCCCAGCGGGATATACAATGAGCAGTTCTTC. Amino acids: CAGEYPSGIYNEQFF.

The chain combines TRBV7-9 with TRBJ2-1; tentatively, D is TRBD2 (6 bases). The CDR3 spans 18 residues. The V end was cut by 6 bases, the J end by 0 bases, with 21 bases between. Looked up from germline, CDR1 is SEHNR and CDR2 is FQNEAQ (reference sequence). The CDR3 DNA sequence: TGTGCCAGCAGGGGACTGGGGGAAGATCCCAGCTCCTACAATGAGCAGTTCTTC. Translating gives CASRGLGEDPSSYNEQFF.

This sequence joins TRBV7-9 and TRBJ2-1; the match to TRBD2 covers 8 bases. In germline, CDR1 is SEHNR, CDR2 FQNEAQ (reference sequence). Unmatched junction bases numbered 17, after V lost 6 bases and J lost 1 base. This CDR3 is 19 amino acids long. CDR3 residues: CASRPTSPDSSGSYNEQFF. The CDR3 coding sequence is TGTGCCAGCAGACCAACTTCCCCCGACTCTAGCGGGTCCTACAATGAGCAGTTCTTC.

The chain is built from TRBV4-3 and TRBJ1-2; a possible D gene is TRBD1 (6 bases). The germline V and J ends were trimmed by 0 bases and 0 bases, with 11 bases remaining between them. The CDR3 is made up of 16 amino acids. Germline V lookup: CDR1 LGHNA, CDR2 YSLEER. The CDR3 DNA sequence: TGCGCCAGCAGCCAAGATAAAGGACAGCCTAACTATGGCTACACCTTC. The encoded protein is CASSQDKGQPNYGYTF.

The chain is built from TRBV6-5 and TRBJ1-2; TRBD1 matches at 7 bases. J was trimmed by 3 bases and V by 4 bases; bases with no gene match: 8. Germline values: CDR1 MNHEY, CDR2 SVGAGI. The CDR3 runs 15 residues. CDR3 in DNA: TGTGCCAGCAGTTCCATGACAGGGAAGGACTATGGCTACACCTTC. This codes for CASSSMTGKDYGYTF.

The chain employs TRBV27 and TRBJ2-1; TRBD2 aligns across 14 bases. The CDR3 loop spans 14 amino acids. The V gene end was trimmed by 8 bases and the J gene end by 9 bases; junction bases not matched to a gene: 6. CDR1 and CDR2 from the germline V gene are MNHEY and SMNVEV (reference sequence). CDR3 nucleotides: TGTGCCAGCTCCGGGACTAGCGGGAGCATTGAGCAGTTCTTC. It codes for CASSGTSGSIEQFF.

V gene TRBV7-8 combines with J gene TRBJ1-4, with 8 bases identical to TRBD1. The CDR3 covers 17 residues. In germline, CDR1 is SGHVS, CDR2 FQNEAQ. With V trimmed by 1 base and J by 4 bases, 8 bases remained unmatched. This chain's CDR3 is CASSLDRSGQDNEKLFF. CDR3 nucleotide sequence: TGTGCCAGCAGCTTAGATCGCTCGGGACAGGATAATGAAAAACTGTTTTTT.

J is TRBJ2-2 and V is TRBV7-6; 8 nucleotides agree with TRBD1. This CDR3 comprises 17 residues. Per germline, CDR1 SGHVS and CDR2 FNYEAQ. The V and J ends lost 4 bases and 5 bases, in that order; junction bases with no gene match: 12. CDR3 region: CASSSAGPGGLTGELFF. The CDR3 nucleotides are TGTGCCAGCAGCTCCGCCGGCCCAGGGGGCCTAACCGGGGAGCTGTTTTTT.

This sequence joins TRBV19 and TRBJ1-1; D remains ambiguous. Germline-derived CDR1 and CDR2 are LNHDA and SQIVND (reference sequence). V shed 5 bases and J shed 8 bases, with 15 bases lying between them. This CDR3 has 13 residues. CDR3 sequence reads: CASSAGLVVEAFF. CDR3 DNA: TGTGCCAGTAGTGCCGGTCTCGTAGTCGAAGCTTTCTTT.

The chain joins TRBV5-8 to TRBJ2-2; the D gene is possibly TRBD2 (5 bases). The CDR3 has 14 amino acids. The germline V gene has CDR1 SGHTS and CDR2 YDEGEE. Trimming took off 1 base at V and 6 bases at J, with 10 bases between the two ends. Here the CDR3 DNA reads TGTGCCAGCAGCTTGTCTAGCCTCGCCGGGGAGCTGTTTTTT. Residues: CASSLSSLAGELFF.